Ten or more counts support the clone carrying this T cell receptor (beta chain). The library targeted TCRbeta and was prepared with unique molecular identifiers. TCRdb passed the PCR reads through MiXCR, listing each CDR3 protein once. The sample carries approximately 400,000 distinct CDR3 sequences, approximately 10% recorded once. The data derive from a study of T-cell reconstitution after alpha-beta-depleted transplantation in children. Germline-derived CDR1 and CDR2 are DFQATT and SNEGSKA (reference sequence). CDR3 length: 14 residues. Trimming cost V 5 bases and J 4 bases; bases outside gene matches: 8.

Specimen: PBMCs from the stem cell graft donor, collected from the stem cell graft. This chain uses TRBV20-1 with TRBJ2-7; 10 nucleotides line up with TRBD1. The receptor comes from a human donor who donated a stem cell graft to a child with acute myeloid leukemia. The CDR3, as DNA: TGCAGTGCTGCGCCGGGACAGGGGATTTACGAGCAGTACGTC. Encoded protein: CSAAPGQGIYEQYV.